A few counts support the clone carrying this TCR beta chain. Using immunoSEQ multiplex PCR, the repertoire was profiled, and TCRdb retains in-frame clones only, with some absent. The sample includes around 100,000 clones, 80% to 90% seen only once; the top ten take 15% to 20%. Germline V gene lookup returns CDR1 SGHRS and CDR2 YFSETQ. There are 14 residues in the CDR3. V gave up 4 bases and J gave up 5 bases; unmatched junction bases: 7. The data were taken from a study of blood T cell repertoires in COVID-19. Across the study: COVID-19 samples collected from the United States, Italy and Spain covered acute and convalescent phases.

V is TRBV5-1 and J is TRBJ2-5; the match to TRBD1 covers 8 bases. This TCR came from a human donor in a cohort sampled during active COVID-19. The specimen was peripheral blood. This chain's CDR3 is CASSPGTGWETQYF. The CDR3 region has the DNA TGCGCCAGCAGCCCGGGGACAGGATGGGAGACCCAGTACTTC.